The 5 T cell receptor beta chains reported below all come from one sample, sequenced in a study of T cells expressing NK-cell markers (dated by TCRdb to 2020 to 2021). Library method: 5' RACE. Sequencing instrument: Illumina HiSeq 2000. Each entry corresponds to one CDR3 protein sequence from reads that TCRdb reprocessed, and DNA is not given. The sample's clone listing holds 550,000 or so distinct CDR3 sequences. The leading ten clones occupy approximately 3.6% of the sample. Material: blood T cells: a sorted CD56 or NKG2C T cell subset, CD4+ or CD8+ T cells, or bulk PBMC T cells (not recorded which). Receptor source: a man in his late teens or twenties in good health. Donor details come from another sample of the same person, matched by shared clones.

The chain joins TRBV24-1 to TRBJ2-3; the D call from TCRdb, TRBD1, cannot be confirmed without DNA. The CDR3 contains 14 residues. Germline CDR1 is KGHDR and CDR2 is SFDVKD. CDR3 loop: CATRGQPSTDTQYF.

CDR3 sequence reads: CAISGVGGNSGANVLTF. V gene TRBV10-3 combines with J gene TRBJ2-6. There are 17 residues in the CDR3. Germline CDR1 and CDR2: ENHRY and SYGVKD.

The J gene is TRBJ2-7, the V gene TRBV9; the TCRdb D gene call, TRBD1, has no DNA to confirm it. The CDR3 totals 16 residues. Per germline, CDR1 SGDLS and CDR2 YYNGEE. Here the CDR3 reads CASSPRGVELPYEQYF.

The chain uses TRBV9 and TRBJ2-2; TCRdb's D call, TRBD2, is unchecked because there is no DNA. Germline assignment: CDR1 SGDLS and CDR2 YYNGEE. The length of the CDR3 is 16 residues. The CDR3 loop is CASSPRFSGSGGELFF.

V gene TRBV12-3 or TRBV12-4 combines with J gene TRBJ2-1; the D call from TCRdb, TRBD2, cannot be confirmed without DNA. This CDR3 contains 14 residues. The CDR3 protein is CASSSVAGLGEQFF.